This T cell receptor (beta chain) was profiled in a study of T-cell memory formation after mild COVID-19. General study points: Some SARS-CoV-2-responding clones were already detected in memory before infection. CD4+ contracting clones were found mainly in CM and EM, and CD8+ ones in EMRA.

Sample barcodes and UMIs were carried by the TCR alpha and TCR beta cDNA libraries that 5'RACE generated with constant-segment primers. TCRdb re-called the 5' RACE reads through MiXCR, storing one row per CDR3 protein. The table has about 200,000 distinct CDR3 sequences, over 9% seen once. This CDR3 is built from 13 residues. Germline V gene lookup returns CDR1 SGHRS and CDR2 YFSETQ. With 2 bases removed from V and 7 bases from J, the gap between germline ends came to 10 bases. In regard to this clonotype: The antigen is undetermined.

Sequencing used PBMCs or a T cell subset sorted from them (not recorded which). The clonotype was recovered from a man between 18 and 35 years old who had mild COVID-19 (a few samples of this study predate the infection). Cell type and time point are not known. The genes are TRBV5-1 and TRBJ1-3, with D hard to call. This CDR3 reads CASSFGLENTIYF. CDR3 coding DNA: TGCGCCAGCAGCTTTGGTCTTGAGAACACCATATATTTT.